Listed below are T cell receptor beta chains from one sample, sequenced in a study of T cell changes during pregnancy in multiple sclerosis. Sequenced by immunoSEQ multiplex PCR; TCRdb stores in-frame clones only, minus some. The sample carries around 95,000 clones, approximately 90% recorded once. This specimen was peripheral blood, taken after pregnancy. The receptor source for this set is a female donor in good health, enrolled as a control in a pregnancy study. CDR3s include the opening cysteine and the closing phenylalanine or tryptophan.

CDR3 protein: CASSARFERGYTF
V gene: TRBV23-1

CDR3 protein: CASSPGGVITEAFF
V gene: TRBV7-2

CDR3 protein: CASINWGSGAPDTQYF
V gene: TRBV5-4

CDR3 protein: CASSLKAGPYNEQFF
V gene: TRBV7-8

CDR3 protein: CASSLLGTGVYEQYF
V gene: TRBV28

CDR3 protein: CASSAPTSSINEQFF
V gene: TRBV9

CDR3 protein: CASRATGGTGGQYF
V gene: TRBV28

CDR3 protein: CASSIEGDSAYNEQFF
V gene: TRBV19

CDR3 protein: CASKLAGGPGDTQYF
V gene: TRBV19

CDR3 protein: CASSRDLYGYTF
V gene: TRBV10-2

CDR3 protein: CASSFEVRNEQFF
V gene: TRBV5-5

CDR3 protein: CASSIARRGNQPQHF
V gene: TRBV19